A selection of T cell receptor beta chains follows, all from one sample in a study of beta chain features in type 1 diabetes. Sequenced by immunoSEQ multiplex PCR; TCRdb stores in-frame clones only, minus some. The sample shows about 150,000 clones, less than 9.5% of them seen only once. Sequencing was carried out using central memory CD4+ T cells from blood. All receptors derive from a young man in good health. Each CDR3 is given with its conserved first and last residue. A D gene is named only where the DNA matches it firmly. Not all rows give a size; the values are once, few, many and, for expanded clones, a class.

J | V | D | size | DNA | CDR3
TRBJ2-5 | TRBV10-3 | NA | few | TGTGCCACCCAGGACATCCAAGAGACCCAGTACTTC | CATQDIQETQYF
TRBJ2-7 | TRBV28 | NA | few | TGTGCCAGCAGTCGCTTCGGGATTTACGAGCAGTACTTC | CASSRFGIYEQYF
TRBJ1-1 | TRBV19 | NA | few | TGTGCCAGTAGTATAGATACGACAGCCACTGAAGCTTTCTTT | CASSIDTTATEAFF
TRBJ1-1 | TRBV15 | NA | many | TGTGCCACCAGCAGAGTGTCTATGAACACTGAAGCTTTCTTT | CATSRVSMNTEAFF
TRBJ2-5 | TRBV4-2 | TRBD2 | NA | TGTGCCAGCAGCCAAGGAGATAGCGGGAGTAAGGAGACCCAGTACTTC | CASSQGDSGSKETQYF
TRBJ1-5 | TRBV18 | NA | NA | TGTGCCAGCTCACCGCAACCGGGACAAGGGCAGCCCCAGCATTTT | CASSPQPGQGQPQHF
TRBJ2-3 | TRBV7-2 | TRBD1 | few | TGTGCCAGCAGCTCAAGGGACAGTACCAGCACAGATACGCAGTATTTT | CASSSRDSTSTDTQYF
TRBJ2-1 | TRBV5-1 | NA | many | TGCGCCAGCAGCCAGCCCGGGGGAATCTACAATGAGCAGTTCTTC | CASSQPGGIYNEQFF
TRBJ1-1 | TRBV15 | TRBD1 | many | TGTGCCACCAGCGTCGACCTTACAGGGGGTGAAGCTTTCTTT | CATSVDLTGGEAFF
TRBJ2-1 | TRBV5-1 | TRBD2 | few | TGCGCCAGCAGCTTGGAGGAACTAGCGGGAGACAATGAGCAGTTCTTC | CASSLEELAGDNEQFF
TRBJ2-2 | TRBV7-6 | NA | NA | TGTGCCAGCAGCTTGGGGCCCGGGGAGCTGTTTTTT | CASSLGPGELFF
TRBJ1-3 | TRBV19 | NA | NA | TGTGCCAGTATTCCGGGACACTCTGGAAACACCATATATTTT | CASIPGHSGNTIYF
TRBJ2-1 | TRBV14 | TRBD2 | NA | TGTGCCAGCAGCCAAGATCTCTCTTGGCTAGCGGGGTGGGATGAGCAGTTCTTC | CASSQDLSWLAGWDEQFF
TRBJ2-3 | TRBV4-1 | TRBD2 | few | TGCGCCAGCAGCCAAGAGGCGGCTAGCGGGAGAGCTGGTACGCAGTATTTT | CASSQEAASGRAGTQYF
TRBJ2-7 | TRBV7-8 | NA | few | TGTGCCAGCAGCTTAGGGGGCCTTTCCGAGCAGTACTTC | CASSLGGLSEQYF
TRBJ2-1 | TRBV6-5 | NA | few | TGTGCCAGCAGAGAGGGTCGGCACAATGAGCAGTTCTTC | CASREGRHNEQFF
TRBJ2-6 | TRBV5-1 | TRBD1 | few | TGCGCCAGCAGGGGCACGGCAGGGGGAATCCCCGGGGCCAACGTCCTGACTTTC | CASRGTAGGIPGANVLTF
TRBJ2-7 | TRBV28 | NA | few | TGTGCCAGCAGTGCCTACTACGAGCAGTACTTC | CASSAYYEQYF
TRBJ2-3 | TRBV7-2 | NA | NA | TGTGCCAGCAGCCTAAGACAGAGCACAGATACGCAGTATTTT | CASSLRQSTDTQYF
TRBJ1-1 | TRBV7-2 | TRBD1 | NA | TGTGCCAGCAGCTTAGTAGGACAGGGGGTAACTGAAGCTTTCTTT | CASSLVGQGVTEAFF
TRBJ2-7 | TRBV18 | TRBD2 | NA | TGTGCCAGCTCACCCGGGGGGGCGTCCTACGAGCAGTACTTC | CASSPGGASYEQYF
TRBJ1-5 | TRBV7-8 | NA | NA | TGTGCCAGCAGCCTTCCGACAGGTCATAGCAATCAGCCCCAGCATTTT | CASSLPTGHSNQPQHF
TRBJ2-3 | TRBV18 | NA | many | TGTGCCAGCTCACCACGGCCCCCAGATACGCAGTATTTT | CASSPRPPDTQYF
TRBJ2-1 | TRBV28 | TRBD2 | NA | TGTGCCAGCAGTTTGGCGGGAGAGGGAAATGAGCAGTTCTTC | CASSLAGEGNEQFF
TRBJ2-7 | TRBV11-2 | NA | few | TGTGCCAGCAGAGGTACAGGGGCGGGGGAGCAGTACTTC | CASRGTGAGEQYF
TRBJ1-6 | TRBV30 | TRBD1 | few | TGTGCCTGGAGTGCCCGGACAGGTTTTAATTCACCCCTCCACTTT | CAWSARTGFNSPLHF
TRBJ2-1 | TRBV7-2 | NA | many | TGTGCCAGCAGACAAAAGTACGGGGGAGGCTCCTACAATGAGCAGTTCTTC | CASRQKYGGGSYNEQFF
TRBJ1-4 | TRBV5-4 | NA | NA | TGTGCCAGCAGCTTGGACAGGGTAAATGAAAAACTGTTTTTT | CASSLDRVNEKLFF
TRBJ2-2 | TRBV18 | TRBD1 | few | TGTGCCAGCTCAGACAGGGACCCCGGGGAGCTGTTTTTT | CASSDRDPGELFF
TRBJ2-2 | TRBV9 | TRBD1 | few | TGTGCCAGCAGCGTAGGGAAGCAGGGGGTACGGGCCGGGGAGCTGTTTTTT | CASSVGKQGVRAGELFF
TRBJ2-7 | TRBV28 | TRBD1 | NA | TGTGCCAGCAGTGACCCGAGGGGGCCCTCCTACGAGCAGTACTTC | CASSDPRGPSYEQYF
TRBJ2-5 | TRBV6-5 | TRBD2 | NA | TGTGCCAGCAGCTCTCCTGCTAGCGGGGGAGAGACCCAGTACTTC | CASSSPASGGETQYF
TRBJ2-2 | TRBV30 | TRBD1 | many | TGTGCCTGGACCCGACAGGGGGTCTCGGGCACCGGGGAGCTGTTTTTT | CAWTRQGVSGTGELFF
TRBJ2-7 | TRBV27 | NA | NA | TGTGCCAGCAGTCAGCGGCCCGGCGGCGCCTACGAGCAGTACTTC | CASSQRPGGAYEQYF
TRBJ2-6 | TRBV19 | NA | NA | TGTGCCAGTAGAGAGACTGGGGCCAACGTCCTGACTTTC | CASRETGANVLTF
TRBJ2-1 | TRBV28 | NA | NA | TGTGCCAGCAGTTCCGCAGGGGCGGGCTACAATGAGCAGTTCTTC | CASSSAGAGYNEQFF
TRBJ2-7 | TRBV10-3 | TRBD2 | few | TGTGCCATCAGTGAGTTCAGCGGGAGCGGCCACGAGCAGTACTTC | CAISEFSGSGHEQYF
TRBJ2-1 | TRBV7-3 | NA | NA | TGTGCCAGCAGCTTAACTCAGGGATCCTACAATGAGCAGTTCTTC | CASSLTQGSYNEQFF
TRBJ1-5 | TRBV19 | TRBD1 | few | TGTGCCAGTAGTCCAGGACAGGGGAATCAGCCCCAGCATTTT | CASSPGQGNQPQHF
TRBJ2-2 | TRBV5-4 | TRBD2 | many | TGTGCCAGCAGCTTGCCTAGCGGGAGGAACACCGGGGAGCTGTTTTTT | CASSLPSGRNTGELFF
TRBJ2-3 | TRBV18 | NA | few | TGTGCCACAGGCAGGGGAAAGACAGATACGCAGTATTTT | CATGRGKTDTQYF
TRBJ2-5 | TRBV5-6 | TRBD2 | few | TGTGCCAGCAGCCCGATGGGGCGGGGGGCCCAAGAGACCCAGTACTTC | CASSPMGRGAQETQYF
TRBJ2-7 | TRBV30 | TRBD2 | few | TGTGCCTGGAGGGGACAAAGAACCGGGACTAGACACTACGAGCAGTACTTC | CAWRGQRTGTRHYEQYF
TRBJ2-7 | TRBV5-1 | NA | NA | TGCGCCAGCGCAAACCCGGAGAGCTCCTACGAGCAGTACTTC | CASANPESSYEQYF
TRBJ1-2 | TRBV2 | TRBD1 | NA | TGTGCCAGCAGACGAACAGGGGGCGTTCTGAATGGCTACACCTTC | CASRRTGGVLNGYTF
TRBJ2-7 | TRBV7-2 | TRBD2 | NA | TGTGCCAGCAGCCGGTTGTACGGGGGGACCTACGAGCAGTACTTC | CASSRLYGGTYEQYF
TRBJ2-3 | TRBV18 | NA | NA | TGTGCCAGCTCACCGCAGGTGCGGGGTTCAGATACGCAGTATTTT | CASSPQVRGSDTQYF
TRBJ1-1 | TRBV7-3 | NA | NA | TGTGCCAGCAGCACAGACAGGAGCACTGAAGCTTTCTTT | CASSTDRSTEAFF
TRBJ2-3 | TRBV5-1 | NA | NA | TGCGCCAGCAGCTTGCAACTAGCCGCAGATACGCAGTATTTT | CASSLQLAADTQYF
TRBJ2-2 | TRBV5-4 | TRBD1 | few | TGTGCCAGCAGCCGAACGACAGGGGGCACCGGGGAGCTGTTTTTT | CASSRTTGGTGELFF
TRBJ2-7 | TRBV18 | TRBD1 | many | TGTGCCAGCTCACTTCCACCGGGACAGTCCTCCTACGAGCAGTACTTC | CASSLPPGQSSYEQYF
TRBJ1-5 | TRBV29-1 | TRBD1 | few | TGCAGCGCCAGACAGGGGGATTTCAATCAGCCCCAGCATTTT | CSARQGDFNQPQHF
TRBJ1-4 | TRBV7-9 | NA | few | TGTGCCAGCAGCTCCGGAGAGGGAAATGAAAAACTGTTTTTT | CASSSGEGNEKLFF